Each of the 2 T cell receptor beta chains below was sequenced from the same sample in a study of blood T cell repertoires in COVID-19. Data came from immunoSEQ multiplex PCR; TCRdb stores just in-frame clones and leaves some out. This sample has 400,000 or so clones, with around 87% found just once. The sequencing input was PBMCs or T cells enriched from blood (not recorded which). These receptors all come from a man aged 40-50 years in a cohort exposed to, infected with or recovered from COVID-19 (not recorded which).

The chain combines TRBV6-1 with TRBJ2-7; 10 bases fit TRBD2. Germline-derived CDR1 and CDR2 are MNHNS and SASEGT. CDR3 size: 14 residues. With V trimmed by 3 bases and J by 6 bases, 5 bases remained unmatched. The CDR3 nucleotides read TGTGCCAGCAGTGAGGGGCTAGCGGGAGTCGAGCAGTACTTC. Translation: CASSEGLAGVEQYF.

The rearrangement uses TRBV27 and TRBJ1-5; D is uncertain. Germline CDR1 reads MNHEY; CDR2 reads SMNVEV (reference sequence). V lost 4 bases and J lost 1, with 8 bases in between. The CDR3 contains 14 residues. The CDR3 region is CASSSGWSNQPQHF. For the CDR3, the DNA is TGTGCCAGCAGTTCAGGTTGGAGCAATCAGCCCCAGCATTTT.